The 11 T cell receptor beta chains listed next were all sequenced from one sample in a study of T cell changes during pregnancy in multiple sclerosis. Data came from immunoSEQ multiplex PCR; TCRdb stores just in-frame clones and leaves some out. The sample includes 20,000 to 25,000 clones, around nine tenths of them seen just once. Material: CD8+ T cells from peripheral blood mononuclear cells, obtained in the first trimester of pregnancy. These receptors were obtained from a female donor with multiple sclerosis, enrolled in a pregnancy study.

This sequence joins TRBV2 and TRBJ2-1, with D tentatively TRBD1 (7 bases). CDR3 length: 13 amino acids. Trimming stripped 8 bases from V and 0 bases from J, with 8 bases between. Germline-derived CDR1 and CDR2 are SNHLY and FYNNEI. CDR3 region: CASQGGSYNEQFF. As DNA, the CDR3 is TGTGCCAGCCAGGGGGGCTCCTACAATGAGCAGTTCTTC.

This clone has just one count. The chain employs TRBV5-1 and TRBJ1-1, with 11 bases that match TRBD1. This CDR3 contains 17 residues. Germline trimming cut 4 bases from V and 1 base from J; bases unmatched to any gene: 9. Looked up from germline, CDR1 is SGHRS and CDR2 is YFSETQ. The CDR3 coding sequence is TGCGCCAGCAGCCCCACCGGGACAGGGGGATCGAACACTGAAGCTTTCTTT. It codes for CASSPTGTGGSNTEAFF.

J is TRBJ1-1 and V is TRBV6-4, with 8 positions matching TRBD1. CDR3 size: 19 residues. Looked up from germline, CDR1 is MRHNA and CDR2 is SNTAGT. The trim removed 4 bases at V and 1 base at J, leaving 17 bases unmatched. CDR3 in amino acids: CASSVPSRGLKSQNTEAFF. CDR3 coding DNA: TGTGCCAGCAGTGTCCCGTCCAGGGGGCTCAAGAGTCAGAACACTGAAGCTTTCTTT.

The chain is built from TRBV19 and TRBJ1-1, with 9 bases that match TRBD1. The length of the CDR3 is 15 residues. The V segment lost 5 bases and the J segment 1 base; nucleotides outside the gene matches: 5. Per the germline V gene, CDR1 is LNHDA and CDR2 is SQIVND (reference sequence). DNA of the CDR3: TGTGCCAGTAGTGTCGGACAGGGGACGAACACTGAAGCTTTCTTT. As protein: CASSVGQGTNTEAFF. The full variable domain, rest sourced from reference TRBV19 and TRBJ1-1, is DGGITQSPKYLFRKEGQNVTLSCEQNLNHDAMYWYRQDPGQGLRLIYYSQIVNDFQKGDIAEGYSVSREKKESFPLTVTSAQKNPTAFYLCASSVGQGTNTEAFFGQGTRLTVV.

The CDR3 reads CSVRGLADYNEQFF. In DNA form, the CDR3 reads TGCAGCGTGCGGGGACTAGCGGATTACAATGAGCAGTTCTTC. This rearrangement joins TRBV29-1 to TRBJ2-1; 11 nucleotides line up with TRBD2. Germline values: CDR1 SQVTM, CDR2 ANQGSEA. The CDR3 is made up of 14 amino acids. The J segment lost 4 bases and the V segment lost 6 bases, leaving 5 bases of the junction unmatched.

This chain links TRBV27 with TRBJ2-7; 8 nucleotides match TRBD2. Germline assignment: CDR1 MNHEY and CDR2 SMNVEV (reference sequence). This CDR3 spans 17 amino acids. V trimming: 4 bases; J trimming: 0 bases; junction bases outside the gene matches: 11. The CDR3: CASSSRLASGGSYEQYF. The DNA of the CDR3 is TGTGCCAGCAGTTCCCGACTTGCCAGCGGGGGCTCCTACGAGCAGTACTTC.

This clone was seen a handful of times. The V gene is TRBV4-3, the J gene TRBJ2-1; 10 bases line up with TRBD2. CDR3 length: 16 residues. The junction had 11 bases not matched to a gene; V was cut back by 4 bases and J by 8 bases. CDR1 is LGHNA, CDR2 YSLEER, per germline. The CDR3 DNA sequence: TGCGCCAGCAGCCGGTTTCTAGCGGGAGCTGGGGATGAGCAGTTCTTC. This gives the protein CASSRFLAGAGDEQFF.

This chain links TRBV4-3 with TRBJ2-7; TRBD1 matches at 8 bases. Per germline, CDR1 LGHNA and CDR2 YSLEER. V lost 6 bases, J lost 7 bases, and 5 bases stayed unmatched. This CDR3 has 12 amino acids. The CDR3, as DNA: TGCGCCAGCAGTCAGGGGGCGGGGGAGCAGTACTTC. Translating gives CASSQGAGEQYF.

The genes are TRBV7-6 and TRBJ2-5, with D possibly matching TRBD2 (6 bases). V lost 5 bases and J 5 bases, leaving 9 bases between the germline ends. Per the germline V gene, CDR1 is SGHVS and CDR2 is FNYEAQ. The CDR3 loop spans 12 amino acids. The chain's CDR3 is CASSGEDETQYF. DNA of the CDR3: TGTGCCAGCAGCGGGGAGGACGAGACCCAGTACTTC.

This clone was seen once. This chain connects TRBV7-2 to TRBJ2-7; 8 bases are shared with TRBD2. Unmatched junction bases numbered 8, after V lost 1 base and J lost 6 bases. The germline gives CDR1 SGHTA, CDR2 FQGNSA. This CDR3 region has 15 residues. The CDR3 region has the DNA TGTGCCAGCAGCTTAGGCCTGGATAGCGGGATCGAGCAGTACTTC. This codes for CASSLGLDSGIEQYF.

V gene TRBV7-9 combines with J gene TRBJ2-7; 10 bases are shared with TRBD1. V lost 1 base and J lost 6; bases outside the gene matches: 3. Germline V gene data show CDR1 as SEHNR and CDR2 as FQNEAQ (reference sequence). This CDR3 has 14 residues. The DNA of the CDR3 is TGTGCCAGCAGCTTAGAAGGGACAGGGGTCGAGCAGTACTTC. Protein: CASSLEGTGVEQYF.